This T cell receptor (beta chain) was sequenced during a study of T cell clonality in common variable immunodeficiency. This clone was found many times. What it recognizes is unknown. The read stops 3 residues short of the end of the CDR3; the missing end is completed from the germline J gene. The assay was immunoSEQ multiplex PCR, and TCRdb's table has in-frame clones only and misses some. The sample presents 25,000 to 35,000 clones, none singletons. Both groups were predominantly of Caucasian heritage. Germline V lookup: CDR1 DFQATT, CDR2 SNEGSKA (reference sequence). The CDR3 is 14 residues long. V shed 5 bases and J 0 bases; nucleotides not matched to a gene: 7. Overall study results and limits: T cell subpopulation sequencing would be needed to explain CVID clonality. Compared with controls, CVID subjects had fewer shared TCRbeta clones. In common variable immunodeficiency, TCR beta chains reportedly carried fewer deletions and N-nucleotide insertions.

This rearrangement joins TRBV20-1 to TRBJ2-7; 7 positions agree with TRBD2. The sample consisted of peripheral blood mononuclear cells. This sequence was found in a person aged 18 to 70 in good health. The CDR3 spells CSAGRGTSSYEQYF. CDR3 bases read: TGCAGTGCTGGGCGGGGGACCTCCTCCTACGAG.